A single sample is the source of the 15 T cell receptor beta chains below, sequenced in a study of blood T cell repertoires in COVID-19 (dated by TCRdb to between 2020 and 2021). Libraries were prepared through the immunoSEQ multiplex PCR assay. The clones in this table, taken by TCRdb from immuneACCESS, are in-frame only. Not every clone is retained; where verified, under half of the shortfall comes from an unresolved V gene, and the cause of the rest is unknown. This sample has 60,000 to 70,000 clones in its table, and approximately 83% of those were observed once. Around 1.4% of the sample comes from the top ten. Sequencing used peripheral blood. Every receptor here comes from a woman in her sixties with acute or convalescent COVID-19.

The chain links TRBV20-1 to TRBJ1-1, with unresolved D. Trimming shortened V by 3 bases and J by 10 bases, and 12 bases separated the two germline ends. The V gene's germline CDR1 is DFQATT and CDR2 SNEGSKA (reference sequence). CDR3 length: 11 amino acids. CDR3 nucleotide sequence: TGCAGTGCTAGCTCCGGGGTGCGAGCTTTCTTT. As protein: CSASSGVRAFF.

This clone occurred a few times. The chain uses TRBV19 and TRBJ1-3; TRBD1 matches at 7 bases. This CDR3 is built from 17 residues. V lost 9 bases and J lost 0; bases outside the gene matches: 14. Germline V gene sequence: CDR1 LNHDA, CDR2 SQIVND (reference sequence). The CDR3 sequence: CASIGLNRGSSGNTIYF. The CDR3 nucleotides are TGTGCCAGCATTGGCCTTAACAGGGGTTCCTCTGGAAACACCATATATTTT.

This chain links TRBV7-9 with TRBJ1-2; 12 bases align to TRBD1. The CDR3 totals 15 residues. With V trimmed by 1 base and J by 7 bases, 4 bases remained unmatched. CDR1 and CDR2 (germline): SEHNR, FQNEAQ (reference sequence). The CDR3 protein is CASSLGGQGASGYTF. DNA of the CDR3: TGTGCCAGCAGCTTAGGGGGACAGGGGGCTAGTGGCTACACCTTC.

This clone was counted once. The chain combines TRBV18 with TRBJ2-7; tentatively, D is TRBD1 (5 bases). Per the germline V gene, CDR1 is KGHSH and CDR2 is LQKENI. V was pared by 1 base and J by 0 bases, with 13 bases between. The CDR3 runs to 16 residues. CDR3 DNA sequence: TGTGCCAGCTCACCACTGCAGGGTGGGGCCTCCTACGAGCAGTACTTC. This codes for CASSPLQGGASYEQYF.

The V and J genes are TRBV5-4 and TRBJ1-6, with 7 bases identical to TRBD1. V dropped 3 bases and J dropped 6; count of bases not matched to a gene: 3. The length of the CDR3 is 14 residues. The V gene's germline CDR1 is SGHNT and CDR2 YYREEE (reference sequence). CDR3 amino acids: CASSWGQPNSPLHF. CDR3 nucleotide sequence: TGTGCCAGCAGCTGGGGACAGCCTAATTCACCCCTCCACTTT. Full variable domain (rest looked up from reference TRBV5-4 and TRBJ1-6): ETGVTQSPTHLIKTRGQQVTLRCSSQSGHNTVSWYQQALGQGPQFIFQYYREEENGRGNFPPRFSGLQFPNYSSELNVNALELDDSALYLCASSWGQPNSPLHFGNGTRLTVT.

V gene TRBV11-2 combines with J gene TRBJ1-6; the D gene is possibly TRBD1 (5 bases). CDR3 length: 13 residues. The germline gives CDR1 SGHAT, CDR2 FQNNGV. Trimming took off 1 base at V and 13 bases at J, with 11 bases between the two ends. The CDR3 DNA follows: TGTGCCAGCAGCTTAGCACAGGTCTCCCCCCTCCACTTT. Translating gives CASSLAQVSPLHF.

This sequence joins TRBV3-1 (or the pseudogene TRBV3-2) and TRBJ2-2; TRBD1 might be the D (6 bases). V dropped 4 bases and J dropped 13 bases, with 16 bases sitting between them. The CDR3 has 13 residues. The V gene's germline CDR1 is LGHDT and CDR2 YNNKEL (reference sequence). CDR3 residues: CASSRGQYGGLFF. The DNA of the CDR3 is TGTGCCAGCAGCCGCGGACAGTACGGCGGGCTGTTTTTT.

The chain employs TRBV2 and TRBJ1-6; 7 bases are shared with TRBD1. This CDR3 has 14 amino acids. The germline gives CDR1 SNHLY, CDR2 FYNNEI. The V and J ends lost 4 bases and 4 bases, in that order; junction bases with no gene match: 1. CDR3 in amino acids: CASSGGQYNSPLHF. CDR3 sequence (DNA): TGTGCCAGCAGTGGGGGACAGTATAATTCACCCCTCCACTTT. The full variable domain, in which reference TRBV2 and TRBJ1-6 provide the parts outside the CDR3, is EPEVTQTPSHQVTQMGQEVILRCVPISNHLYFYWYRQILGQKVEFLVSFYNNEISEKSEIFDDQFSVERPDGSNFTLKIRSTKLEDSAMYFCASSGGQYNSPLHFGNGTRLTVT.

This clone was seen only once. This CDR3 reads CASSQLSGKNTGELFF. The CDR3 DNA sequence: TGTGCCAGCAGCCAACTCAGCGGGAAGAACACCGGGGAGCTGTTTTTT. The V and J genes are TRBV4-2 and TRBJ2-2; 7 bases fit TRBD2. V lost 2 bases to trimming and J lost 1 base; unmatched junction nucleotides: 4. This CDR3 is built from 16 residues. Looked up from germline, CDR1 is LGHNA and CDR2 is YNFKEQ.

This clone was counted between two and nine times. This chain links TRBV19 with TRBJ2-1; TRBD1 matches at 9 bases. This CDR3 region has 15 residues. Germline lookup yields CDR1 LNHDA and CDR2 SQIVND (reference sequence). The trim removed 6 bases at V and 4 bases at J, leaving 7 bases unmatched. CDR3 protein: CASRTGQGKYNEQFF. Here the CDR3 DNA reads TGTGCCAGTAGGACCGGACAGGGGAAGTACAATGAGCAGTTCTTC. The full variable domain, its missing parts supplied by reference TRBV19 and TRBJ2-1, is DGGITQSPKYLFRKEGQNVTLSCEQNLNHDAMYWYRQDPGQGLRLIYYSQIVNDFQKGDIAEGYSVSREKKESFPLTVTSAQKNPTAFYLCASRTGQGKYNEQFFGPGTRLTVL.

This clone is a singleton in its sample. CDR3 sequence (DNA): TGTGCCAGTAGTATCATCACTAGCGGGAGGGCCTACAATGAGCAGTTCTTC. This translates into CASSIITSGRAYNEQFF. This chain connects TRBV19 to TRBJ2-1; 13 positions agree with TRBD2. Germline CDR1 reads LNHDA; CDR2 reads SQIVND (reference sequence). CDR3 length equals 17 residues. V lost 3 bases, J lost 2 bases, and 4 bases stayed unmatched.

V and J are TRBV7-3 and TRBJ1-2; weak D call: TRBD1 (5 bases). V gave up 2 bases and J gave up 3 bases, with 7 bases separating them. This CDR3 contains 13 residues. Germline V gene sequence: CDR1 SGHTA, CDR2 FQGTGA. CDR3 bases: TGTGCCAGCAGCTTAGGGGGGGACTATGGCTACACCTTC. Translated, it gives CASSLGGDYGYTF.

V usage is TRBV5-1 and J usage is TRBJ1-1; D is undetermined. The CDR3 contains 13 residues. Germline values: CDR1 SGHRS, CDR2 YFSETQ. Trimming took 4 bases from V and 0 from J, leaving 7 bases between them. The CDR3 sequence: CASSAGVNTEAFF. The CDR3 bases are TGCGCCAGCAGCGCCGGGGTGAACACTGAAGCTTTCTTT.

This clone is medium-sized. In nucleotides, the CDR3 is TGCGCCAGCAGCTTGTACCCGCGGCTGCAGTTCTTC. It translates to CASSLYPRLQFF. V usage is TRBV5-1 and J usage is TRBJ2-1, with D unresolved. V was trimmed by 1 base and J by 12 bases, leaving 11 bases between them. Looked up from germline, CDR1 is SGHRS and CDR2 is YFSETQ. The CDR3 totals 12 residues.

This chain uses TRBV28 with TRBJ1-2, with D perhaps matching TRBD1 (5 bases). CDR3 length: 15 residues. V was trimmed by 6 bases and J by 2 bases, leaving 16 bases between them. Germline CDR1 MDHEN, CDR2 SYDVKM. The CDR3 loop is CASSADGTANYGYTF. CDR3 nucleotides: TGTGCCAGCAGCGCGGACGGGACTGCGAACTATGGCTACACCTTC.